The T cell receptor (beta chain) under discussion was sequenced for a study of blood T cell repertoires in COVID-19. This CDR3 contains 17 residues. Germline CDR1 reads LNHDA; CDR2 reads SQIVND (reference sequence). The V gene end was trimmed by 5 bases and the J gene end by 4 bases; junction bases not matched to a gene: 7. In the authors' methods: Reference gene primer amplification in the assay estimated nucleated cell counts. Sequencing was performed with immunoSEQ multiplex PCR; in TCRdb, only in-frame clones are kept and a portion is missing. Clone size and the V and J calls come from that table; the DNA yielded D and trimming. Counted here are roughly 190,000 clones, approximately 85% occurring once; the ten biggest clones make up roughly 8.2%.

The J gene is TRBJ2-2, the V gene TRBV19, with 13 positions matching TRBD2. The source is a woman in her sixties with acute or convalescent COVID-19. The sequenced sample was peripheral blood. CDR3 amino acids: CASSAGLAGVGTGELFF. CDR3 coding DNA: TGTGCCAGTAGTGCCGGACTAGCGGGAGTTGGCACCGGGGAGCTGTTTTTT. The full variable domain, its missing parts supplied by reference TRBV19 and TRBJ2-2, is DGGITQSPKYLFRKEGQNVTLSCEQNLNHDAMYWYRQDPGQGLRLIYYSQIVNDFQKGDIAEGYSVSREKKESFPLTVTSAQKNPTAFYLCASSAGLAGVGTGELFFGEGSRLTVL.